The rows below give T cell receptor beta chains drawn from one sample of a study of blood T cells in healthy people across ages. MiXCR, applied by TCRdb to the 5' RACE reads, yields one record per CDR3 protein. The table has approximately 490,000 distinct CDR3 sequences, around 24% seen once. The sample was also reused in another study, on T cells of mothers and their children.

The sample consisted of blood. These receptors all stem from a boy aged 5-17 years in good health. Both conserved end residues are part of each CDR3. Each record gives: CDR3 length, V gene, clone size, J gene, D gene, CDR3 DNA, CDR3 protein. D genes are given only for firm matches. Only part of the rows carry a size: once, few, many, or a class if the clone is expanded.

20	TRBV12-3/TRBV12-4	few	TRBJ2-6	TRBD1	TGTGCCAGCAGTTTATTCCTTCGGGGGACAGGGGTGACTGGGGCCAACGTCCTGACTTTC	CASSLFLRGTGVTGANVLTF
15	TRBV14	few	TRBJ2-7	TRBD1	TGTGCCAGCAGTCCCGGGACAGGGGGCTTCTACGAGCAGTACTTC	CASSPGTGGFYEQYF
15	TRBV19	few	TRBJ2-1	-	TGTGCCAGTAGTCCCTCCTTGGGAATAAACAATGAGCAGTTCTTC	CASSPSLGINNEQFF
12	TRBV13	few	TRBJ2-1	-	TGTGCCAGCAGCTTAGGAGGCCCTAGGGCAATCTTC	CASSLGGPRAIF
14	TRBV6-2/TRBV6-3	few	TRBJ2-1	-	TGTGCCAGCAGACTCCTCAATACAGGGTCTGAGCAGTTCTTC	CASRLLNTGSEQFF
16	TRBV7-9	-	TRBJ2-2	-	TGTGCCAGCAGCCTGTCCGGCAGGACCAACACCGGGGAGCTGTTTTTT	CASSLSGRTNTGELFF
14	TRBV20-1	-	TRBJ2-6	-	TGCAGTGCTAGAGACGATTCTGGGGCCAACGTCCTGACTTTC	CSARDDSGANVLTF
13	TRBV28	-	TRBJ1-2	-	TGTGCCAGCAGTTTGTCAGTGAACTATGGCTACACCTTC	CASSLSVNYGYTF
12	TRBV5-5	-	TRBJ2-5	-	TGTGCCAGCACCCGGGGGCACGAGACCCAGTACTTC	CASTRGHETQYF
15	TRBV12-3/TRBV12-4	few	TRBJ2-3	TRBD2	TGTGCCAGCAGTTTAAGTGGCGGGGGGCCAGATACGCAGTATTTT	CASSLSGGGPDTQYF
16	TRBV11-2	-	TRBJ2-7	TRBD1	TGTGCCAGCAGCCCAATTAGGCGACAGGGCCTCTACGAGCAGTACTTC	CASSPIRRQGLYEQYF
15	TRBV5-4	few	TRBJ2-1	-	TGTGCCAGCAGCTTGCGGACTCAAACCTACAATGAGCAGTTCTTC	CASSLRTQTYNEQFF
14	TRBV5-1	-	TRBJ1-4	-	TGCGCCAGCAGCCGAGGGGGTGAGGATGAAAAACTGTTTTTT	CASSRGGEDEKLFF
14	TRBV29-1	-	TRBJ2-7	-	TGCAGCGTTGAAGATCGGGACAATGGCTACGAGCAGTACTTC	CSVEDRDNGYEQYF
18	TRBV7-2	few	TRBJ2-3	TRBD1	TGTGCCAGCAGCCCCCGTCCCCCCGGGACAGGCCGCACAGATACGCAGTATTTT	CASSPRPPGTGRTDTQYF
15	TRBV10-3	-	TRBJ2-5	-	TGTGCCATCAGTGAGCCCCCTAGCAGCACGGAGACCCAGTACTTC	CAISEPPSSTETQYF
15	TRBV28	many	TRBJ1-4	TRBD1	TGTGCCAGCAGTTCACCGGGACAGGGTAATGAAAAACTGTTTTTT	CASSSPGQGNEKLFF
16	TRBV5-1	-	TRBJ2-2	-	TGCGCCAGCAGCTTGTTCTCCGGGACATACACCGGGGAGCTGTTTTTT	CASSLFSGTYTGELFF
15	TRBV7-6	few	TRBJ1-1	-	TGTGCCAGCAGCTTAGCTGGGGGCCCTACCGGTGAAGCTTTCTTT	CASSLAGGPTGEAFF
16	TRBV18	many	TRBJ2-3	TRBD1	TGTGCCAGCTCCCCTCCTGTACAGGGGGCCGGAGATACGCAGTATTTT	CASSPPVQGAGDTQYF
15	TRBV19	-	TRBJ2-3	TRBD2	TGTGCCAGTAGTATCACTAGCGATACGGGAGATACGCAGTATTTT	CASSITSDTGDTQYF
14	TRBV20-1	-	TRBJ2-1	-	TGCAGTGTGACACTGCTCGCGTCCTACAATGAGCAGTTCTTC	CSVTLLASYNEQFF
15	TRBV9	-	TRBJ2-1	-	TGTGCCAGCAGCGAAAGTAGGGGGGGGAACAATGAGCAGTTCTTC	CASSESRGGNNEQFF
15	TRBV6-1	few	TRBJ2-7	TRBD1	TGTGCCAGCAGTACCATCGGGACAGGGGGCTACGAGCAGTACTTC	CASSTIGTGGYEQYF
15	TRBV7-2	few	TRBJ2-1	TRBD2	TGTGCCAGCAGCCCCGGACTAGCGGATAGGGATGAGCAGTTCTTC	CASSPGLADRDEQFF
16	TRBV10-3	-	TRBJ2-5	-	TGTGCCATCAGTGAGTCGAAGATGGGTAACGGAGAGACCCAGTACTTC	CAISESKMGNGETQYF
14	TRBV29-1	-	TRBJ1-2	-	TGCAGCGTTGAAGGGACAGATGGTCCTTATGGCTACACCTTC	CSVEGTDGPYGYTF
15	TRBV5-4	-	TRBJ1-4	-	TGTGCCAACAGCTTGTCCCGGGGGCAGGGTGAAAAACTGTTTTTT	CANSLSRGQGEKLFF
17	TRBV5-1	-	TRBJ1-3	-	TGCGCCAGCAGCCTTCTGGGAGGGCCCGTTTCTGGAAACACCATATATTTT	CASSLLGGPVSGNTIYF
16	TRBV28	-	TRBJ1-6	-	TGTGCCAGCAGTTTCAACACTCAGGGCAGTAATTCACCCCTCCACTTT	CASSFNTQGSNSPLHF
13	TRBV4-3	few	TRBJ2-1	-	TGCGCCAGCAGCCAAGAAGCGTTATTTGAGCCCTTCTTC	CASSQEALFEPFF
15	TRBV7-2	few	TRBJ2-5	-	TGTGCCAGCAGCTTAGCTGGCGCCCCCCGGGAGACCCAGTACTTC	CASSLAGAPRETQYF
16	TRBV6-6	-	TRBJ2-3	TRBD2	TGTGCCAGCAGTCCCTCTAGCGGGGGGTACACAGATACGCAGTATTTT	CASSPSSGGYTDTQYF
16	TRBV20-1	few	TRBJ2-1	-	TGCAGTGCTAGAGAACCTAAAGGGCTGACGGACAATGAGCAGTTCTTC	CSAREPKGLTDNEQFF
14	TRBV20-1	-	TRBJ1-5	-	TGCAGTGCTAGGGTGGGTTATAGCAATCAGCCCCAGCATTTT	CSARVGYSNQPQHF
14	TRBV3-1	once	TRBJ1-5	-	TGTGCCAGCAGTCGGGGAGCGAGCAATCAGCCCCAGCATTTT	CASSRGASNQPQHF
18	TRBV28	-	TRBJ2-5	TRBD1	TGTGCCAGCAGTTCCCCTTCCCTCGACAGGGGAGTCCAAGAGACCCAGTACTTC	CASSSPSLDRGVQETQYF
15	TRBV29-1	-	TRBJ1-1	-	TGCAGCGTCAGACGGCGTTTAGACAAGAACACTGAAGCTTTCTTT	CSVRRRLDKNTEAFF
12	TRBV7-9	-	TRBJ1-5	-	TGTGCCAGCAGCTTAGGGCAGGGCCCCCAGCATTTT	CASSLGQGPQHF
15	TRBV7-2	-	TRBJ1-2	-	TGTGCCAGCAGCTTAGAACTTCCGGGGGCCGGGGTCTACACCTTC	CASSLELPGAGVYTF
14	TRBV6-2/TRBV6-3	-	TRBJ1-1	-	TGTGCCAGCAGTTACGTTGTCGGGGGGACTGAAGCTTTCTTT	CASSYVVGGTEAFF
12	TRBV29-1	few	TRBJ2-2	TRBD2	TGCAGCGCCGGGGGGGCCACCGGGGAGCTGTTTTTT	CSAGGATGELFF
14	TRBV7-9	-	TRBJ2-7	TRBD2	TGTGCCAGCAGCTCTCTAACTAGCGTCCGTGAGCAGTACTTC	CASSSLTSVREQYF
13	TRBV20-1	-	TRBJ1-4	-	TGCAGTGCGGCGGGGGGAACTAATGAAAAACTGTTTTTT	CSAAGGTNEKLFF
14	TRBV27	-	TRBJ2-7	-	TGTGCCAGCAGTTCCGGGACGAAACAGTACGAGCAGTACTTC	CASSSGTKQYEQYF
15	TRBV5-1	-	TRBJ2-1	TRBD1	TGCGCCAGCAGCTTGTTCGGACAGGGCTACAATGAGCAGTTCTTC	CASSLFGQGYNEQFF
12	TRBV24-1	-	TRBJ1-2	-	TGTGCCACCAGTACTCAGGGGTATGGCTACACCTTC	CATSTQGYGYTF
11	TRBV7-2	few	TRBJ2-7	-	TGTGCCAGCAGAGACGTTTATATACAGTACTTC	CASRDVYIQYF